A selection of T cell receptor beta chains follows, all from one sample in a study of blood T cells in healthy people across ages. TCRdb recomputed calls from the 5' RACE reads with MiXCR, one row per CDR3 protein. The sample lists about 380,000 distinct CDR3 sequences; approximately 52% were seen once. The sequenced sample was blood. All receptors derive from a man aged 60 to 75 in good health. Both conserved end residues are part of each CDR3. The order of the fields is clone size, V gene, J gene, D gene, CDR3 protein, CDR3 DNA. D genes are given only for firm matches. Not every row has a clone size; where given, it reads once, few, many or a size class.

clone size: once
V gene: TRBV6-1
J gene: TRBJ2-3
D gene: .
CDR3 protein: CASSPRGNRDARRGGDTQYF
CDR3 DNA: TGTGCCAGCAGTCCTAGGGGGAACCGGGACGCACGGCGTGGAGGCGATACGCAGTATTTT

clone size: few
V gene: TRBV4-3
J gene: TRBJ2-1
D gene: .
CDR3 protein: CASSQESGLSSYNEQFF
CDR3 DNA: TGCGCCAGCAGCCAAGAGTCGGGACTTTCCTCCTACAATGAGCAGTTCTTC

clone size: .
V gene: TRBV6-2/TRBV6-3
J gene: TRBJ1-4
D gene: TRBD1
CDR3 protein: CASSYGTGWNEKLFF
CDR3 DNA: TGTGCCAGCAGTTACGGGACAGGGTGGAATGAAAAACTGTTTTTT

clone size: few
V gene: TRBV7-2
J gene: TRBJ2-3
D gene: .
CDR3 protein: CASSFGGHYTDTQYF
CDR3 DNA: TGTGCCAGCAGCTTTGGCGGACACTACACAGATACGCAGTATTTT

clone size: .
V gene: TRBV18
J gene: TRBJ1-5
D gene: TRBD1
CDR3 protein: CASSRPGQGNQPQHF
CDR3 DNA: TGTGCCAGCTCCCGCCCTGGACAGGGTAATCAGCCCCAGCATTTT

clone size: .
V gene: TRBV11-2
J gene: TRBJ2-7
D gene: .
CDR3 protein: CASSLDRIRGYEQYF
CDR3 DNA: TGTGCCAGCAGCTTAGATAGGATTAGGGGCTACGAGCAGTACTTC

clone size: few
V gene: TRBV7-9
J gene: TRBJ2-1
D gene: TRBD2
CDR3 protein: CAPVGAALCSGEYNEQFF
CDR3 DNA: TGTGCCCCGGTTGGGGCAGCATTGTGTAGCGGGGAGTACAATGAGCAGTTCTTC

clone size: .
V gene: TRBV7-9
J gene: TRBJ2-2
D gene: .
CDR3 protein: CAPRGVGELFF
CDR3 DNA: TGTGCCCCCAGGGGTGTCGGGGAGCTGTTTTTT

clone size: .
V gene: TRBV5-1
J gene: TRBJ2-3
D gene: TRBD2
CDR3 protein: CASSPNAVSGADTQYF
CDR3 DNA: TGCGCCAGCAGCCCGAACGCCGTTAGCGGGGCAGATACGCAGTATTTT

clone size: .
V gene: TRBV12-3/TRBV12-4
J gene: TRBJ2-1
D gene: TRBD2
CDR3 protein: CASSPGTSGGTNEQFF
CDR3 DNA: TGTGCCAGCAGTCCCGGGACTAGCGGGGGGACCAATGAGCAGTTCTTC

clone size: .
V gene: TRBV6-5
J gene: TRBJ2-7
D gene: .
CDR3 protein: CASSYSSQGVFYEQYF
CDR3 DNA: TGTGCCAGCAGTTACTCGAGCCAGGGTGTATTTTACGAGCAGTACTTC

clone size: few
V gene: TRBV20-1
J gene: TRBJ2-7
D gene: .
CDR3 protein: CSARDPQGGTYEQYF
CDR3 DNA: TGCAGTGCTAGAGATCCCCAGGGGGGGACCTACGAGCAGTACTTC

clone size: .
V gene: TRBV4-3
J gene: TRBJ2-7
D gene: .
CDR3 protein: CASGSSWGNEQYF
CDR3 DNA: TGCGCCAGCGGCTCCTCCTGGGGGAACGAGCAGTACTTC

clone size: few
V gene: TRBV20-1
J gene: TRBJ2-1
D gene: .
CDR3 protein: CSASGPSSYNEQFF
CDR3 DNA: TGCAGTGCTAGTGGGCCGAGCTCCTACAATGAGCAGTTCTTC

clone size: few
V gene: TRBV12-3/TRBV12-4
J gene: TRBJ2-6
D gene: TRBD2
CDR3 protein: CASSPSGGSGANVLTF
CDR3 DNA: TGTGCCAGCAGTCCTAGCGGAGGTTCTGGGGCCAACGTCCTGACTTTC

clone size: .
V gene: TRBV9
J gene: TRBJ2-7
D gene: .
CDR3 protein: CASSVGPHRQMSSYEQYF
CDR3 DNA: TGTGCCAGCAGCGTAGGCCCCCATAGACAGATGAGCTCCTACGAGCAGTACTTC

clone size: .
V gene: TRBV20-1
J gene: TRBJ1-2
D gene: .
CDR3 protein: CSAPSGVGLDGYTF
CDR3 DNA: TGCAGTGCTCCATCAGGGGTCGGCTTAGATGGCTACACCTTC

clone size: .
V gene: TRBV12-3/TRBV12-4
J gene: TRBJ2-7
D gene: TRBD1
CDR3 protein: CASSKGQTYEQYF
CDR3 DNA: TGTGCCAGCAGTAAGGGACAGACCTACGAGCAGTACTTC

clone size: .
V gene: TRBV9
J gene: TRBJ2-5
D gene: .
CDR3 protein: CASSVGNAPGETQYF
CDR3 DNA: TGTGCCAGCAGCGTAGGGAACGCGCCCGGAGAGACCCAGTACTTC

clone size: .
V gene: TRBV29-1
J gene: TRBJ2-7
D gene: .
CDR3 protein: CSYTTRQDSYEQYF
CDR3 DNA: TGCAGCTATACCACTAGACAGGACTCCTACGAGCAGTACTTC

clone size: few
V gene: TRBV2
J gene: TRBJ2-5
D gene: .
CDR3 protein: CASRPRNGWGQYF
CDR3 DNA: TGTGCCAGCCGGCCCAGGAATGGGTGGGGGCAGTACTTC

clone size: .
V gene: TRBV29-1
J gene: TRBJ2-7
D gene: .
CDR3 protein: CSSMTPGSYEQYF
CDR3 DNA: TGCAGCTCCATGACTCCGGGCTCCTACGAGCAGTACTTC

clone size: .
V gene: TRBV5-4
J gene: TRBJ2-5
D gene: .
CDR3 protein: CASSLDPSANEQYF
CDR3 DNA: TGTGCCAGCAGCTTGGACCCGAGCGCCAATGAGCAGTACTTC

clone size: few
V gene: TRBV20-1
J gene: TRBJ2-3
D gene: .
CDR3 protein: CSARDGGARTDTQYF
CDR3 DNA: TGCAGTGCTAGAGATGGGGGAGCACGGACAGATACGCAGTATTTT

clone size: .
V gene: TRBV7-2
J gene: TRBJ2-2
D gene: TRBD2
CDR3 protein: CASSLASGGSTGELFF
CDR3 DNA: TGTGCCAGCAGCTTAGCTAGCGGGGGTAGCACCGGGGAGCTGTTTTTT

clone size: .
V gene: TRBV4-3
J gene: TRBJ2-3
D gene: .
CDR3 protein: CASSQDTTRGDTQYF
CDR3 DNA: TGCGCCAGCAGCCAAGATACTACTCGCGGAGATACGCAGTATTTT

clone size: .
V gene: TRBV12-3/TRBV12-4
J gene: TRBJ2-7
D gene: .
CDR3 protein: CASSKTVNRVEQYF
CDR3 DNA: TGTGCCAGCAGTAAGACGGTCAACAGGGTCGAGCAGTACTTC

clone size: .
V gene: TRBV7-2
J gene: TRBJ2-1
D gene: .
CDR3 protein: CASSLSGGTVYNEQFF
CDR3 DNA: TGTGCCAGCAGCCTCTCGGGGGGGACAGTCTACAATGAGCAGTTCTTC

clone size: few
V gene: TRBV24-1
J gene: TRBJ2-3
D gene: .
CDR3 protein: CATSDPGTDFTDTQYF
CDR3 DNA: TGTGCCACCAGTGATCCAGGGACGGACTTTACAGATACGCAGTATTTT

clone size: .
V gene: TRBV14
J gene: TRBJ2-7
D gene: TRBD1
CDR3 protein: CASSQVPQGAYPYEQYF
CDR3 DNA: TGTGCCAGCAGCCAAGTTCCCCAGGGGGCTTACCCCTACGAGCAGTACTTC

clone size: .
V gene: TRBV15
J gene: TRBJ2-7
D gene: TRBD2
CDR3 protein: CATSRKAGVDPLFSYEQYF
CDR3 DNA: TGTGCCACCAGCAGGAAGGCGGGGGTAGACCCGCTTTTCTCCTACGAGCAGTACTTC

clone size: .
V gene: TRBV7-7
J gene: TRBJ2-2
D gene: .
CDR3 protein: CASSLRENTGELFF
CDR3 DNA: TGTGCTAGCAGCCTGAGGGAGAACACCGGGGAGCTGTTTTTT

clone size: once
V gene: TRBV5-1
J gene: TRBJ2-5
D gene: TRBD1
CDR3 protein: CASSLGQGVRETQYF
CDR3 DNA: TGCGCCAGCAGCTTGGGACAGGGGGTCCGAGAGACCCAGTACTTC

clone size: .
V gene: TRBV20-1
J gene: TRBJ1-2
D gene: .
CDR3 protein: CSAMTGVNYGYTF
CDR3 DNA: TGCAGTGCCATGACAGGCGTGAACTATGGCTACACCTTC

clone size: many
V gene: TRBV7-9
J gene: TRBJ1-2
D gene: .
CDR3 protein: CASSSGGQGGYTF
CDR3 DNA: TGTGCCAGCAGCTCGGGGGGCCAAGGAGGCTACACCTTC

clone size: many
V gene: TRBV6-5
J gene: TRBJ2-4
D gene: TRBD1
CDR3 protein: CASSYGTTGRAKNIQYF
CDR3 DNA: TGTGCCAGCAGTTACGGCACGACAGGGCGGGCCAAAAACATTCAGTACTTC

clone size: .
V gene: TRBV5-5
J gene: TRBJ2-1
D gene: .
CDR3 protein: CASSLLVGAYNEQFF
CDR3 DNA: TGTGCCAGCAGCTTATTGGTGGGGGCCTACAATGAGCAGTTCTTC

clone size: .
V gene: TRBV6-2/TRBV6-3
J gene: TRBJ2-1
D gene: TRBD2
CDR3 protein: CASSYLIAGLSYNEQFF
CDR3 DNA: TGTGCCAGCAGTTACCTAATAGCGGGACTCTCCTACAATGAGCAGTTCTTC

clone size: .
V gene: TRBV3-1
J gene: TRBJ2-7
D gene: TRBD2
CDR3 protein: CASSPTSGSSYEQYF
CDR3 DNA: TGTGCCAGCAGCCCTACTAGCGGAAGCTCCTACGAGCAGTACTTC

clone size: .
V gene: TRBV6-1
J gene: TRBJ1-1
D gene: TRBD1
CDR3 protein: CASSESQYRRTGMNTEAFF
CDR3 DNA: TGTGCCAGCAGTGAATCTCAGTACCGCCGGACAGGGATGAACACTGAAGCTTTCTTT

clone size: .
V gene: TRBV15
J gene: TRBJ2-5
D gene: .
CDR3 protein: CATSRDRVESETQYF
CDR3 DNA: TGTGCCACCAGCAGAGATCGTGTGGAATCCGAGACCCAGTACTTC

clone size: .
V gene: TRBV29-1
J gene: TRBJ1-1
D gene: .
CDR3 protein: CSAQGRHSEAFF
CDR3 DNA: TGCAGCGCCCAAGGTCGCCATTCGGAAGCTTTCTTT

clone size: few
V gene: TRBV29-1
J gene: TRBJ2-1
D gene: .
CDR3 protein: CSVQGSSYNEQFF
CDR3 DNA: TGCAGCGTGCAAGGGAGCTCCTACAATGAGCAGTTCTTC

clone size: .
V gene: TRBV6-2/TRBV6-3
J gene: TRBJ2-7
D gene: .
CDR3 protein: CASSDGVFGEQYF
CDR3 DNA: TGTGCCAGCAGTGACGGAGTATTTGGCGAGCAGTACTTC

clone size: .
V gene: TRBV20-1
J gene: TRBJ2-7
D gene: .
CDR3 protein: CSASSGTEQYF
CDR3 DNA: TGCAGTGCTAGTTCTGGTACCGAGCAGTACTTC

clone size: .
V gene: TRBV5-4
J gene: TRBJ2-1
D gene: TRBD1
CDR3 protein: CASSQGQGDEQFF
CDR3 DNA: TGTGCCAGCAGCCAAGGACAGGGGGATGAGCAGTTCTTC

clone size: few
V gene: TRBV28
J gene: TRBJ2-7
D gene: .
CDR3 protein: CASSSPPRLYEQYF
CDR3 DNA: TGTGCCAGCAGTTCACCCCCTAGGCTTTACGAGCAGTACTTC

clone size: .
V gene: TRBV20-1
J gene: TRBJ2-7
D gene: TRBD2
CDR3 protein: CSARDYSYEQYF
CDR3 DNA: TGCAGTGCCCGGGACTACTCCTACGAGCAGTACTTC

clone size: .
V gene: TRBV14
J gene: TRBJ1-2
D gene: .
CDR3 protein: CASSRRSDPNYGYTF
CDR3 DNA: TGTGCCAGCAGCCGGAGGAGTGACCCTAACTATGGCTACACCTTC

clone size: .
V gene: TRBV10-3
J gene: TRBJ2-5
D gene: .
CDR3 protein: CAISGPGRETQYF
CDR3 DNA: TGTGCCATCAGTGGTCCGGGTAGGGAGACCCAGTACTTC

clone size: few
V gene: TRBV20-1
J gene: TRBJ2-3
D gene: TRBD2
CDR3 protein: CSARDPTSGGRYF
CDR3 DNA: TGCAGTGCTAGAGACCCAACTAGCGGGGGAAGGTATTTT

clone size: .
V gene: TRBV12-3/TRBV12-4
J gene: TRBJ1-2
D gene: .
CDR3 protein: CASSTGSGGLYGYTF
CDR3 DNA: TGTGCCAGCAGTACCGGGTCGGGGGGGCTCTATGGCTACACCTTC

clone size: .
V gene: TRBV20-1
J gene: TRBJ2-1
D gene: .
CDR3 protein: CSARRAEAHNEQFF
CDR3 DNA: TGCAGTGCTAGACGGGCGGAAGCTCACAATGAGCAGTTCTTC

clone size: .
V gene: TRBV28
J gene: TRBJ2-1
D gene: TRBD2
CDR3 protein: CASSSGTSGKREQFF
CDR3 DNA: TGTGCCAGCAGTTCCGGGACTAGCGGGAAACGTGAGCAGTTCTTC

clone size: .
V gene: TRBV6-2/TRBV6-3
J gene: TRBJ2-1
D gene: TRBD2
CDR3 protein: CASRRDWTSGGNEQFF
CDR3 DNA: TGTGCCAGCAGGCGCGATTGGACTAGCGGGGGCAATGAGCAGTTCTTC

clone size: .
V gene: TRBV2
J gene: TRBJ2-4
D gene: .
CDR3 protein: CASSEEGQLRRMDIQYF
CDR3 DNA: TGTGCCAGCAGTGAGGAGGGACAGCTCCGGCGGATGGACATTCAGTACTTC

clone size: few
V gene: TRBV7-2
J gene: TRBJ1-2
D gene: .
CDR3 protein: CASSLGSGTRGYTF
CDR3 DNA: TGTGCCAGCAGCTTGGGGAGCGGGACAAGAGGCTACACCTTC

clone size: .
V gene: TRBV12-3/TRBV12-4
J gene: TRBJ1-6
D gene: TRBD1
CDR3 protein: CASSLQGAGSPLHF
CDR3 DNA: TGTGCCAGCAGCTTACAGGGGGCTGGATCACCCCTCCACTTT